This TCR beta chain is drawn from a study of vaccination and CD4 T cells after COVID-19. On the study more broadly: A median of about 98 days (range 35 to 161) separated diagnosis from post-COVID sampling. Whole-study results and caveats: In median terms, SARS-CoV-2-reactive clonotypes went from approximately 21 to 40, a nonsignificant rise.

The Oncomine TCR Beta short-read assay sequenced DNA from cultured CD4+ T cells. Someone extracted genomic DNA from cultured CD4+ T cells. TCRdb itself ran the PCR reads through MiXCR, one entry per CDR3 protein. The table lists more than 8,500 distinct CDR3 sequences, under 45% of them singletons. This CDR3 region has 14 residues. Per germline, CDR1 SGHVS and CDR2 FNYEAQ. V gave up 5 bases and J gave up 7 bases, with 15 bases separating them. This clonotype was seen only a few times. The antigen remains unidentified. Indicated treatment: approximately 9-day PBMC culture with coronavirus spike peptide pools or control peptides (ViraFEST assay). Harvesting of the unexposed donor's CD4+ T cells predated the COVID-19 pandemic (2011-2018). The ViraFEST method relied on peptide pools to expand antigen-specific T cells, followed by TCR sequencing.

The sequenced sample consisted of CD4+ T cells from blood, cultured in vitro. The sequence was collected from a human donor in good health. The chain combines TRBV7-6 with TRBJ1-5; possible D gene TRBD1, 5 bases. The CDR3 loop reads CASSPLGAMQPQHF. DNA for the CDR3: TGTGCCAGCAGCCCTCTCGGGGCGATGCAGCCCCAGCATTTT.